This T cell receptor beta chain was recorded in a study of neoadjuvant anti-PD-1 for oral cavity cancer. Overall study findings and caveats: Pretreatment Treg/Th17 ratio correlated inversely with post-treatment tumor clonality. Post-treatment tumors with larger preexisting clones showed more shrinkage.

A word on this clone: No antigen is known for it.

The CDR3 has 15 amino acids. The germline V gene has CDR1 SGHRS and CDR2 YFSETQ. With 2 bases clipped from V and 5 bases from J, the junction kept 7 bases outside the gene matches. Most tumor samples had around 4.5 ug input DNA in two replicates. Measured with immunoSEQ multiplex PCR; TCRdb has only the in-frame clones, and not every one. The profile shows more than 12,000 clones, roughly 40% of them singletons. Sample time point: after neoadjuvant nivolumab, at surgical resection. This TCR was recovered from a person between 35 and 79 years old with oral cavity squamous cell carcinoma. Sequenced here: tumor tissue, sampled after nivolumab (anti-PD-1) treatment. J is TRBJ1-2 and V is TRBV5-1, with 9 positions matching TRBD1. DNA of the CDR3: TGCGCCAGCAGCTTAGGACAGGGGATAGAATATGGCTACACCTTC. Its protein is CASSLGQGIEYGYTF.